This is a list of T cell receptor beta chains from one sample in a study of cytotoxic CD8 clonotypes in ibrutinib-treated CLL. Assay: immunoSEQ multiplex PCR; the TCRdb copy retains only in-frame clones and omits some. Here the sample spans about 200,000 clones, roughly 79% being singletons. Specimen: PBMCs, collected after 12 months of ibrutinib treatment. The receptors stem from a human donor with chronic lymphocytic leukemia. The CDR3 runs from the conserved cysteine through the conserved F or W. D genes are given only for firm matches. Size is omitted from some rows. Given values are once, few, many or a class for expanded clones.

>TRBV5-6|-|-|TRBJ2-7
TGTGCCAGCAGCTCCTCTCCGGGGCCTAGTGGGGTAGTGCAGTACTTC
CASSSSPGPSGVVQYF
>TRBV5-1|-|TRBD1|TRBJ2-7
TGCGCCAGCAGCCTAGAACCCGGGCAGGGGGTGGGCCGGTACGAGCAGTACTTC
CASSLEPGQGVGRYEQYF
>TRBV7-2|-|TRBD2|TRBJ2-3
TGTGCCAGCAGCTTAGCTAGCGGGGATCGGGATACGCAGTATTTT
CASSLASGDRDTQYF
>TRBV11-2|-|-|TRBJ2-5
TGTGCCAGCAGCTTAGTTCTGGACGGTAACCAAGAGACCCAGTACTTC
CASSLVLDGNQETQYF
>TRBV13|-|-|TRBJ2-3
TGTGCCAGCAGCTTAGTAAATACGCAGTATTTT
CASSLVNTQYF
>TRBV18|-|-|TRBJ2-5
TGTGCCAGCTCACCACCGCGGGGAGTCCAAGAGACCCAGTACTTC
CASSPPRGVQETQYF
>TRBV4-1|-|TRBD1|TRBJ2-7
TGCGCCAGCAGCGAACCCGGGACAGGGACGGGCGGCTACGAGCAGTACTTC
CASSEPGTGTGGYEQYF
>TRBV6-5|-|-|TRBJ2-5
TGTGCCAGCAGTTACCTGACTAGTACAACCCAGTACTTC
CASSYLTSTTQYF
>TRBV7-7|-|TRBD2|TRBJ2-2
TGTGCTAGCAGCTCCGCAGCGGGGTGGAACACCGGGGAGCTGTTTTTT
CASSSAAGWNTGELFF
>TRBV10-3|-|TRBD2|TRBJ2-1
TGTGCCATCAGCGGGGAGGGGCGGCGAAGCTCCTACAATGAGCAGTTCTTC
CAISGEGRRSSYNEQFF
>TRBV10-3|-|TRBD2|TRBJ2-3
TGTGCCATCAGGGATAGCGGGAGAACCGGCAGCACAGATACGCAGTATTTT
CAIRDSGRTGSTDTQYF
>TRBV7-3|-|-|TRBJ1-5
TGTGCCAGCAGCAAAGAGCCCAATCAGCCCCAGCATTTT
CASSKEPNQPQHF
>TRBV7-9|once|-|TRBJ2-5
TGTGCCAGCAGCGGGGTACCAGCGGAAGAGACCCAGTACTTC
CASSGVPAEETQYF
>TRBV29-1|once|-|TRBJ2-7
TGCAGCGTTGAAGATCGTGGAGGGAAAAGCTCCTACGAGCAGTACTTC
CSVEDRGGKSSYEQYF
>TRBV5-1|-|-|TRBJ1-1
TGCGCCAGCAGCGGGCAGGCCTACACTGAAGCTTTCTTT
CASSGQAYTEAFF
>TRBV19|-|-|TRBJ2-6
TGTGCCAGTAGTTCCCTTAGTTCTGGGGCCAACGTCCTGACTTTC
CASSSLSSGANVLTF
>TRBV6-5|-|TRBD1|TRBJ1-2
TGTGCCAGCAGTAAACAGACAGGGGCGGGCTACACCTTC
CASSKQTGAGYTF
>TRBV5-1|few|-|TRBJ2-1
TGCGCCAGCAGCTTGGACAGGGTAGATGAGCAGTTCTTC
CASSLDRVDEQFF
>TRBV25-1|-|-|TRBJ2-5
TGTGCCAGCAGTGAATATCGGGAGACCCAGTACTTC
CASSEYRETQYF
>TRBV7-8|-|TRBD2|TRBJ2-2
TGTGCCAGCAGCCCCCGACTAGCGGGGACCCACCGTGGAACCGGGGAGCTGTTTTTT
CASSPRLAGTHRGTGELFF
>TRBV27|-|-|TRBJ2-7
TGTGCCAGCAGTTTGACCGGGACATATACTTCCTACGAGCAGTACTTC
CASSLTGTYTSYEQYF
>TRBV25-1|-|-|TRBJ1-4
TGTGCCAGCAGTGAAATGGACAGACTTAATGAAAAACTGTTTTTT
CASSEMDRLNEKLFF
>TRBV9|once|-|TRBJ1-6
TGTGCCAGCAGCGTAGGAATTAGGGACAAGAATTCACCCCTCCACTTT
CASSVGIRDKNSPLHF
>TRBV18|-|-|TRBJ1-1
TGTGCCAGCTCACCCCTCCCAGGGGCTGAAGCTTTCTTT
CASSPLPGAEAFF
>TRBV11-2|-|-|TRBJ2-7
TGTGCCAGCAGCTTAGATCCCTTGAGCTCCTACGAGCAGTACTTC
CASSLDPLSSYEQYF
>TRBV7-9|-|-|TRBJ1-6
TGTGCCAGCAGCTTAGCAGGGGGTCATTCACCCCTCCACTTT
CASSLAGGHSPLHF
>TRBV4-1|-|-|TRBJ2-5
TGCGCCAGCAGCCAAGTCCCGTCGGCCGAAGAGACCCAGTACTTC
CASSQVPSAEETQYF
>TRBV18|-|-|TRBJ1-1
TGTGCCAGCTCACCTGGACAGAACACTGAAGCTTTCTTT
CASSPGQNTEAFF
>TRBV5-6|-|-|TRBJ1-1
TGTGCCAGCAGCTTAAGACCTAACACTGAAGCTTTCTTT
CASSLRPNTEAFF
>TRBV5-1|-|TRBD1|TRBJ2-5
TGCGCCAGCAGCTTTGCTCTGGGACAGCAAGAGACCCAGTACTTC
CASSFALGQQETQYF
>TRBV4-1|-|TRBD2|TRBJ2-1
TGCGCCAGCAGCCCCCTAGCGGGGGGGCGAAATGAGCAGTTCTTC
CASSPLAGGRNEQFF
>TRBV20-1|once|-|TRBJ2-7
TGCAGCAATCAAAGGGCCTACGAGCAGTACTTC
CSNQRAYEQYF
>TRBV27|-|TRBD1|TRBJ2-3
TGTGCCAGCAGTTTATCCTACCCGGGACAGGGGTCGACAGATACGCAGTATTTT
CASSLSYPGQGSTDTQYF
>TRBV7-6|once|-|TRBJ2-2
TGTGCCAGCAGCTTATTTGGCACCGGGGAGCTGTTTTTT
CASSLFGTGELFF
>TRBV11-2|-|-|TRBJ1-3
TGTGCCAGCAGCTTAGTTCCTAACTCTGGAAACACCATATATTTT
CASSLVPNSGNTIYF
>TRBV4-2|few|-|TRBJ1-1
TGTGCCAGCAGCCAAGACACAGGGCCTAACACTGAAGCTTTCTTT
CASSQDTGPNTEAFF
>TRBV6-6|-|TRBD1|TRBJ2-1
TGTGCCAGCTTGGGGACAGGGGAGTTGGTTGAGCAGTTCTTC
CASLGTGELVEQFF
>TRBV2|-|TRBD2|TRBJ2-7
TGTGCCAGCAGAGCCCCGACTAGCTACTTAGACGAGCAGTACTTC
CASRAPTSYLDEQYF
>TRBV7-2|-|-|TRBJ2-7
TGTGCCAGCAGCTTAGCCCAGGCCCCACCCGCCTACGAGCAGTACTTC
CASSLAQAPPAYEQYF
>TRBV18|-|-|TRBJ1-5
TGTGCCAGCTCCCTAAACCCGGGGTGGGATCAGCCCCAGCATTTT
CASSLNPGWDQPQHF
>TRBV4-1|-|-|TRBJ2-7
TGCGCCAGCAGCCATCTCCTGGGGGGAGGAGCGAGCCCAAAGCCCAGCTACGAGCAGTACTTC
CASSHLLGGGASPKPSYEQYF
>TRBV10-2|-|-|TRBJ2-7
TGCGCCAGCAGTGAGCCCGGGGCTTACGAGCAGTACTTC
CASSEPGAYEQYF
>TRBV19|-|TRBD1|TRBJ2-7
TGTGCCAGTAGTATCCGGGGACAGCTGCAGTACTTC
CASSIRGQLQYF
>TRBV27|-|-|TRBJ1-1
TGTGCCAGCAGTTTGTACATGAACACTGAAGCTTTCTTT
CASSLYMNTEAFF
>TRBV7-9|-|TRBD2|TRBJ2-7
TGTGCCAGCAGCTCGGGAGGGCAGGGAGGAGACCCCTACGAGCAGTACTTC
CASSSGGQGGDPYEQYF